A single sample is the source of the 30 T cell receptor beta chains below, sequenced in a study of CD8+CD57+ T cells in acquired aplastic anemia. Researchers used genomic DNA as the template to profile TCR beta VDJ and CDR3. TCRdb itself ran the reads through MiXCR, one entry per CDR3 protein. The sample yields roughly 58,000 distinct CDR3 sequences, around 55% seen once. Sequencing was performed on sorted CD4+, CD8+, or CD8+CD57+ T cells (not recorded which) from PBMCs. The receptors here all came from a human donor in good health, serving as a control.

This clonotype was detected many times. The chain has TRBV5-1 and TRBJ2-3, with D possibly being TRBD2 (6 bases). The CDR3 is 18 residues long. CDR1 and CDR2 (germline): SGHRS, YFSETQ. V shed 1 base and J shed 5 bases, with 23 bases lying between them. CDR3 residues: CASSLSPNSGPRGDTQYF. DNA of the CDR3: TGCGCCAGCAGCTTGTCTCCGAATAGCGGACCGAGAGGAGATACGCAGTATTTT. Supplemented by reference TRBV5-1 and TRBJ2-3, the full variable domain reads KAGVTQTPRYLIKTRGQQVTLSCSPISGHRSVSWYQQTPGQGLQFLFEYFSETQRNKGNFPGRFSGRQFSNSRSEMNVSTLELGDSALYLCASSLSPNSGPRGDTQYFGPGTRLTVL.

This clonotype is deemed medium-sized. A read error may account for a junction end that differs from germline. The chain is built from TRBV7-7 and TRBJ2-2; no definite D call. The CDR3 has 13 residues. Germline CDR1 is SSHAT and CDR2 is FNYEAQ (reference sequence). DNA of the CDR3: TGTGCTAGCAGCCCCCTATCGACCGGGGAGCTGTTTTTT. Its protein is CASSPLSTGELFF.

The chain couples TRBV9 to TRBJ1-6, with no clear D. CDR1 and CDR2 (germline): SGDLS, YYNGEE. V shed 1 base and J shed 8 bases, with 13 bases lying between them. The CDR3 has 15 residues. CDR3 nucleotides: TGTGCCAGCAGCGTAAGTAACACCGGAGATTCACCCCTCCACTTT. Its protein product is CASSVSNTGDSPLHF.

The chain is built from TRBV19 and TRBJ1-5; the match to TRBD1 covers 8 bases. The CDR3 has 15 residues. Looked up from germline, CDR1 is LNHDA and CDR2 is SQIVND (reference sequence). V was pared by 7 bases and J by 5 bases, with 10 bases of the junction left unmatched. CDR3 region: CASTNYADRDQPQHF. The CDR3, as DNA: TGTGCCAGTACCAACTACGCGGACAGGGATCAGCCCCAGCATTTT.

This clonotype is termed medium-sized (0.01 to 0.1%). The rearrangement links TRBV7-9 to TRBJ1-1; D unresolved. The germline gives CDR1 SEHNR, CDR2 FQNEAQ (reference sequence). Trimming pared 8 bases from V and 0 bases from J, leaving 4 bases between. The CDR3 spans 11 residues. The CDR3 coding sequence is TGTGCCAGCGGGATGAACACTGAAGCTTTCTTT. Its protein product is CASGMNTEAFF.

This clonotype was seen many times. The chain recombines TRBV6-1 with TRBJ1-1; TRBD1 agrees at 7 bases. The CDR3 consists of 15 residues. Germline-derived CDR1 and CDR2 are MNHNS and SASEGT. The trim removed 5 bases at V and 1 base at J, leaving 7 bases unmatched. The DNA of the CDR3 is TGTGCCAGCAGTAGACAGGGCGTCTCGAACACTGAAGCTTTCTTT. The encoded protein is CASSRQGVSNTEAFF.

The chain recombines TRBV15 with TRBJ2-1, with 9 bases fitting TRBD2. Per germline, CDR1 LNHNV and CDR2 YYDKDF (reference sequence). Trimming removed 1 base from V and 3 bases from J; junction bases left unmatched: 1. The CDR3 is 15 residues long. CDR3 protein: CATSRVAGDYNEQFF. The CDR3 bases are TGTGCCACCAGCAGAGTAGCGGGAGACTACAATGAGCAGTTCTTC.

The CDR3 spells CASSDWGRGETQYF. The CDR3 DNA follows: TGTGCCAGCAGTGATTGGGGGCGAGGGGAGACCCAGTACTTC. The V gene is TRBV2, the J gene TRBJ2-5; TRBD1 is a possible D gene (6 bases). V was pared by 3 bases and J by 5 bases, with 13 bases between. This CDR3 region has 14 residues. Per germline, CDR1 SNHLY and CDR2 FYNNEI. Using reference TRBV2 and TRBJ2-5 for the parts outside the CDR3, the full variable domain is EPEVTQTPSHQVTQMGQEVILRCVPISNHLYFYWYRQILGQKVEFLVSFYNNEISEKSEIFDDQFSVERPDGSNFTLKIRSTKLEDSAMYFCASSDWGRGETQYFGPGTRLLVL.

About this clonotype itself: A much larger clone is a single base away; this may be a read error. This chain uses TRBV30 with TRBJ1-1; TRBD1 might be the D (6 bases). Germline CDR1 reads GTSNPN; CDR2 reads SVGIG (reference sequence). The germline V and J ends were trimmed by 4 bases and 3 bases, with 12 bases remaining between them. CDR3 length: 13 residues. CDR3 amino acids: CAWTRQEDTEAFF. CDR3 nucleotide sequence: TGTGCCTGGACCCGACAGGAGGACACTGAAGCTTTCTTT.

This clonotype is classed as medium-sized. DNA for the CDR3: TGTGCCAGTAGTATGACAGAGGTTAATGAAAAACTGTTTTTT. Protein sequence: CASSMTEVNEKLFF. The rearrangement joins TRBV19 to TRBJ1-4, with a weak D call TRBD1 (5 bases). This CDR3 region has 14 residues. V lost 3 bases and J lost 4, with 9 bases in between. Germline CDR1 is LNHDA and CDR2 is SQIVND (reference sequence).

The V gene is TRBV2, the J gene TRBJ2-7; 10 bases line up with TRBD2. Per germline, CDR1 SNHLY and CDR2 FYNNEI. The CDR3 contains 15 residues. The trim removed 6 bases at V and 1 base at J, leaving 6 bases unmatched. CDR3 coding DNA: TGTGCCAGCAGGTCCCTAGCGGGAGAGTCCTACGAGCAGTACTTC. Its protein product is CASRSLAGESYEQYF.

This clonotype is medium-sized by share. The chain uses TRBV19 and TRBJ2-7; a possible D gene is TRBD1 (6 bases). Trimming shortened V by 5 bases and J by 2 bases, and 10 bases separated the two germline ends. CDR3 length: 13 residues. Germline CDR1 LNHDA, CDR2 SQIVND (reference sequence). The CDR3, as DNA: TGTGCCAGTAGTCGGACAGCCCCCTACGAGCAGTACTTC. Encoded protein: CASSRTAPYEQYF.

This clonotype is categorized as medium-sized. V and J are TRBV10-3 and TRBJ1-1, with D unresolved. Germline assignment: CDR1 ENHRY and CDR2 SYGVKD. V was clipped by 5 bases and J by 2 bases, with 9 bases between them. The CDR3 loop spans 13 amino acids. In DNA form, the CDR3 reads TGTGCCATCAGTAGGACGGCTAACACTGAAGCTTTCTTT. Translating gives CAISRTANTEAFF.

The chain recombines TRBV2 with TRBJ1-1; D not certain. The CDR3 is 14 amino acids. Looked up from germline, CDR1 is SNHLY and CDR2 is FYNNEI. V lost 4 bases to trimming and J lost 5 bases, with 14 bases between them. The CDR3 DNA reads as TGTGCCAGCAGTGGAGGCCGAGGGCGGACTGAAGCTTTCTTT. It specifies CASSGGRGRTEAFF.

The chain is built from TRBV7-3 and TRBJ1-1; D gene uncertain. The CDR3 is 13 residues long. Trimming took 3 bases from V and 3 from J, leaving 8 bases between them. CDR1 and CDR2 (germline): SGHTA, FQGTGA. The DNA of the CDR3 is TGTGCCAGCAGCTTCCAGCCGTACACTGAAGCTTTCTTT. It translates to CASSFQPYTEAFF.

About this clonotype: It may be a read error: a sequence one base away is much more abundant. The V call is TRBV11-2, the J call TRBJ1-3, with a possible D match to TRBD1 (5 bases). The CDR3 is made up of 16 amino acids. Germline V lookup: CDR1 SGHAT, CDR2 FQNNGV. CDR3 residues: CASSPPGGVSGNTVYF. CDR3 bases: TGTGCCAGCAGCCCCCCGGGGGGGGTGTCTGGAAACACCGTATATTTT.

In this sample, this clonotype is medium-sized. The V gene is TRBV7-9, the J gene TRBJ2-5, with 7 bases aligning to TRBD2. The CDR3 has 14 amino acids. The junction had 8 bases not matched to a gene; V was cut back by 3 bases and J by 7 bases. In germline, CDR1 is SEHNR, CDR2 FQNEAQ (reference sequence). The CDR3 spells CASSLGGQTRTQYF. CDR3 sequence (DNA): TGTGCCAGCAGCTTGGGAGGGCAAACGAGGACCCAGTACTTC.

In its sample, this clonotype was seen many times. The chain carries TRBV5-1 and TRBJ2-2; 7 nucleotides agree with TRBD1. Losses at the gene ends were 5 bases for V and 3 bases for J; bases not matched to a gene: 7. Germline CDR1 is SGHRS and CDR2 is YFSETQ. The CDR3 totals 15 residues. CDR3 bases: TGCGCCAGCAGAAGGGGGCGAGGGGACACCGGGGAGCTGTTTTTT. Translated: CASRRGRGDTGELFF.

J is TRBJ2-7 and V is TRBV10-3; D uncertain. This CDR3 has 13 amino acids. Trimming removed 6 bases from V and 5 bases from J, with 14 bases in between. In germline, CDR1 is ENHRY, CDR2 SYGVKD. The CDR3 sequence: CAISPVGSNEQYF. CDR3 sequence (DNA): TGTGCCATCAGCCCGGTAGGGTCCAACGAGCAGTACTTC.

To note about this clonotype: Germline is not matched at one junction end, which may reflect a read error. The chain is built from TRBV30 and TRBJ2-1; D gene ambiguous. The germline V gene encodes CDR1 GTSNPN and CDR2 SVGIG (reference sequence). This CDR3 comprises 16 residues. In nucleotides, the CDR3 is TGTGCCTGGAGTGCTTCAGGCTTAAGCTCCTACAATGAGCAGTCCTTC. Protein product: CAWSASGLSSYNEQSF. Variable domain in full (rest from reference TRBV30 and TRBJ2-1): SQTIHQWPATLVQPVGSPLSLECTVEGTSNPNLYWYRQAAGRGLQLLFYSVGIGQISSEVPQNLSASRPQDRQFILSSKKLLLSDSGFYLCAWSASGLSSYNEQSFGPGTRLTVL.

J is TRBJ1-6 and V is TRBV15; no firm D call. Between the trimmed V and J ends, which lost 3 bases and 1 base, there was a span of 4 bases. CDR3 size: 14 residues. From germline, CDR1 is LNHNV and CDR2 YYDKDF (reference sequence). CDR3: CATSRGSYNSPLHF. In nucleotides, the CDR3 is TGTGCCACCAGCAGGGGATCCTATAATTCACCCCTCCACTTT.

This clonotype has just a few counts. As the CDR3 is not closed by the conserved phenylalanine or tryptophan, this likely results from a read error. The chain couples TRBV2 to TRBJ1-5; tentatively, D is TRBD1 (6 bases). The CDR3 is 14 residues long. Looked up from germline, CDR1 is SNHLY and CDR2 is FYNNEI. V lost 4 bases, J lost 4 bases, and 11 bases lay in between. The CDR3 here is CASSVGQGNQPQHS. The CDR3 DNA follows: TGTGCCAGCAGTGTTGGGCAGGGGAATCAGCCCCAGCATTCT.

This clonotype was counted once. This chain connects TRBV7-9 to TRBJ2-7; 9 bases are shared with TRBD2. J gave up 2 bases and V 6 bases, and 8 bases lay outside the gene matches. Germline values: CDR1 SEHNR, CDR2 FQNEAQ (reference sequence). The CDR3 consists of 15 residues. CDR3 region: CASSQQGGGAYEQYF. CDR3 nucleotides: TGTGCCAGCAGTCAACAGGGCGGGGGGGCCTACGAGCAGTACTTC.

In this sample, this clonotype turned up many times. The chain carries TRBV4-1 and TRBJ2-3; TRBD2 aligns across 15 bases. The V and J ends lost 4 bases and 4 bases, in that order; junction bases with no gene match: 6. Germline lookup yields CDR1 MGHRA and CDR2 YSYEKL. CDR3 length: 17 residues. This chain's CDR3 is CASSRLGLAGGADTQYF. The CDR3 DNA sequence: TGCGCCAGCAGCCGATTGGGACTAGCGGGAGGAGCAGATACGCAGTATTTT.

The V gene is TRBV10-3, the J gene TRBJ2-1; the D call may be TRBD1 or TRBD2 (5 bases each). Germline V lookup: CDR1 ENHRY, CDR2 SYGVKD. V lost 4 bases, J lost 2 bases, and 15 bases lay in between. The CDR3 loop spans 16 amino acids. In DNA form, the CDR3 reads TGTGCCATCAGTGCTAGGGCTAGAGGGGCCTACAATGAGCAGTTCTTC. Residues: CAISARARGAYNEQFF.

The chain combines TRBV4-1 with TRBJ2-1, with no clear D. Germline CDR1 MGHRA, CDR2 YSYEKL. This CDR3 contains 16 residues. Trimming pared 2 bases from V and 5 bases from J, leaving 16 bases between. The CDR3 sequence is CASSQRSKQLNNEQFF. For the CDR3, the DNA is TGCGCCAGCAGCCAAAGATCGAAACAGCTAAACAATGAGCAGTTCTTC.

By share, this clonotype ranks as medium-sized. The CDR3 protein is CASSQRVSGELFF. In nucleotides, the CDR3 is TGTGCCAGCAGTCAGCGGGTTTCCGGGGAGCTGTTTTTT. This sequence joins TRBV7-3 and TRBJ2-2, with TRBD2 as a possible D gene (6 bases). V lost 6 bases, J lost 6 bases, and 11 bases lay in between. The CDR3 is made up of 13 amino acids. Germline values: CDR1 SGHTA, CDR2 FQGTGA.

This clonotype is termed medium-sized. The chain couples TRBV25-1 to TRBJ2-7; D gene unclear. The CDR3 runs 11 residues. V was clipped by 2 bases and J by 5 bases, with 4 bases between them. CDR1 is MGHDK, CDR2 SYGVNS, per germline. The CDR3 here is CASSEVHEQYF. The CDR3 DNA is TGTGCCAGCAGTGAAGTCCACGAGCAGTACTTC.

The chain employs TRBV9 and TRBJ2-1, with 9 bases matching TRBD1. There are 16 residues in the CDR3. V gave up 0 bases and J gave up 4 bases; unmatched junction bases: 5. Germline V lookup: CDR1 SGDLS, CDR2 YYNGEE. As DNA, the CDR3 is TGTGCCAGCAGCGTAGAGGGGACAGGGTATTACAATGAGCAGTTCTTC. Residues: CASSVEGTGYYNEQFF.

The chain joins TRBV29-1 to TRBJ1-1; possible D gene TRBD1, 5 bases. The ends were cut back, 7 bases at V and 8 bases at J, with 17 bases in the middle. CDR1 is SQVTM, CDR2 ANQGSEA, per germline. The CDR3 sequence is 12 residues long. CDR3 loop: CSALADSPEAFF. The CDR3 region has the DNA TGCAGCGCTCTCGCTGACAGCCCCGAAGCTTTCTTT.